These 31 T cell receptor beta chains were sequenced from one sample in a study of blood T cell repertoires in COVID-19. Generated by immunoSEQ multiplex PCR, the TCRdb table keeps only in-frame clones and is missing some. The sample comprises approximately 130,000 clones, roughly 71% of which are singletons, and over 15% rests with the top ten. The material sequenced was peripheral blood. The receptor source for this set is a man at least 80 years old with acute or convalescent COVID-19.

This clone was detected only once. The CDR3 loop is CASRDRVYSGANVLTF. DNA of the CDR3: TGTGCCAGCAGGGACAGGGTCTACTCTGGGGCCAACGTCCTGACTTTC. The chain employs TRBV5-4 and TRBJ2-6; TRBD1 aligns across 8 bases. V lost 5 bases and J lost 0; bases outside the gene matches: 4. The CDR3 consists of 16 residues. Germline V gene lookup returns CDR1 SGHNT and CDR2 YYREEE (reference sequence).

This clone was observed once. J is TRBJ2-7 and V is TRBV3-1 (or the pseudogene TRBV3-2); TRBD2 is a possible D gene (6 bases). Germline CDR1 LGHDT, CDR2 YNNKEL (reference sequence). The V gene lost 0 bases and the J gene lost 7 bases, with 13 bases spanning the gap. The CDR3 length is 14 residues. The CDR3: CASSQEGGVREQYF. CDR3 nucleotide sequence: TGTGCCAGCAGCCAAGAGGGCGGGGTACGGGAGCAGTACTTC.

The chain has TRBV7-2 and TRBJ2-5, with unresolved D. CDR1 and CDR2 from the germline V gene are SGHTA and FQGNSA. V gave up 4 bases and J gave up 7 bases, with 13 bases separating them. The CDR3 totals 13 residues. The CDR3 DNA reads TGTGCCAGCAGCTCCCCTGTCGCGAGGACCCAGTACTTC. Protein product: CASSSPVARTQYF. Full variable domain (missing parts from reference TRBV7-2 and TRBJ2-5): GAGVSQSPSNKVTEKGKDVELRCDPISGHTALYWYRQSLGQGLEFLIYFQGNSAPDKSGLPSDRFSAERTGGSVSTLTIQRTQQEDSAVYLCASSSPVARTQYFGPGTRLLVL.

The chain has TRBV4-1 and TRBJ2-1, with D hard to call. This CDR3 region has 13 residues. V lost 5 bases and J lost 6, with 11 bases in between. Germline CDR1 reads MGHRA; CDR2 reads YSYEKL. The chain's CDR3 is CASSFASPNEQFF. In DNA, the CDR3 is TGCGCCAGCAGCTTCGCGTCCCCCAATGAGCAGTTCTTC.

The chain employs TRBV11-2 and TRBJ2-7; possibly TRBD1 for D (6 bases). The CDR3 spans 13 residues. V dropped 3 bases and J dropped 4 bases, with 10 bases sitting between them. CDR1 and CDR2 from the germline V gene are SGHAT and FQNNGV. The CDR3 bases are TGTGCCAGCAGCTTCGGACAGTTATACGAGCAGTACTTC. Its protein product is CASSFGQLYEQYF. Variable domain in full (rest from reference TRBV11-2 and TRBJ2-7): EAGVAQSPRYKIIEKRQSVAFWCNPISGHATLYWYQQILGQGPKLLIQFQNNGVVDDSQLPKDRFSAERLKGVDSTLKIQPAKLEDSAVYLCASSFGQLYEQYFGPGTRLTVT.

The table lists this clone with a count of one. The chain uses TRBV2 and TRBJ2-6, with no clear D. The germline V gene has CDR1 SNHLY and CDR2 FYNNEI. The CDR3 consists of 15 residues. V gave up 6 bases and J gave up 0 bases, with 9 bases separating them. CDR3 loop: CASSPTTSGANVLTF. The CDR3 bases are TGTGCCAGCAGCCCCACTACCTCTGGGGCCAACGTCCTGACTTTC.

The table lists this clone with a few counts. The V gene is TRBV29-1, the J gene TRBJ1-2; tentative D call: TRBD1 (6 bases). V dropped 2 bases and J dropped 7 bases, with 8 bases sitting between them. The CDR3 sequence is 11 residues long. Per the germline V gene, CDR1 is SQVTM and CDR2 is ANQGSEA. The CDR3: CSVEKGVGYTF. CDR3 nucleotides: TGCAGCGTTGAAAAGGGGGTTGGCTACACCTTC.

The chain joins TRBV5-1 to TRBJ2-2, with a possible D match to TRBD1 (6 bases). CDR1 and CDR2 (germline): SGHRS, YFSETQ. CDR3 size: 14 residues. V was cut by 5 bases and J by 3 bases, with 11 bases left in between. CDR3 sequence: CASSGDTYTGELFF. The DNA for the CDR3 is TGCGCCAGCAGTGGGGACACCTACACCGGGGAGCTGTTTTTT.

The rearrangement joins TRBV12-3 or TRBV12-4 to TRBJ1-1, with D hard to call. CDR3 length equals 12 residues. V was cut by 6 bases and J by 7 bases, with 12 bases left in between. CDR3 sequence (DNA): TGTGCCAGCAGCAGACAATCCAGTGAAGCTTTCTTT. Encoded protein: CASSRQSSEAFF.

As for this clone: The junction departs from germline at one end; a sequencing error may be responsible. The chain's CDR3 is CASSLASGAANF. CDR3 DNA: TGTGCCAGCAGCCTAGCCAGCGGGGCCGCTAACTTC. V gene TRBV13 combines with J gene TRBJ2-7; TRBD2 agrees at 7 bases. The CDR3 consists of 12 residues. Germline V gene data show CDR1 as PRHDT and CDR2 as FYEKMQ (reference sequence).

V and J are TRBV11-3 and TRBJ2-1, with D perhaps TRBD2 (6 bases). This CDR3 contains 14 residues. Germline CDR1 and CDR2: SGHNT and YENEEA. Trimming shortened V by 1 base and J by 7 bases, and 11 bases separated the two germline ends. The CDR3 is CASSLGGVQNEQFF. The CDR3 region has the DNA TGTGCCAGCAGCTTAGGGGGGGTGCAGAATGAGCAGTTCTTC.

V gene TRBV2 combines with J gene TRBJ1-2; D may be TRBD1 (6 bases). The V gene lost 9 bases and the J gene lost 7 bases, with 12 bases spanning the gap. The CDR3 has 11 amino acids. Per the germline V gene, CDR1 is SNHLY and CDR2 is FYNNEI. The CDR3 loop reads CASDRTGGYTF. The CDR3 DNA follows: TGTGCCAGTGACAGGACGGGTGGCTACACCTTC.

Ten or more counts support this clone. This rearrangement joins TRBV30 to TRBJ1-2; 9 bases agree with TRBD1. The V segment lost 2 bases and the J segment 8 bases; nucleotides outside the gene matches: 3. There are 12 residues in the CDR3. The V gene's germline CDR1 is GTSNPN and CDR2 SVGIG (reference sequence). As DNA, the CDR3 is TGTGCCTGGAGTCGGACAGGGGTCGGCTACACCTTC. Its protein product is CAWSRTGVGYTF.

The count of this clone is one. This chain connects TRBV28 to TRBJ2-5; TRBD2 aligns across 7 bases. Trimming at V came to 3 bases and at J to 4 bases, leaving 5 bases not matched to a gene. The CDR3 runs 14 residues. In germline, CDR1 is MDHEN, CDR2 SYDVKM. The CDR3 here is CASSFLRGSETQYF. The DNA for the CDR3 is TGTGCCAGCAGTTTTTTGCGGGGGTCAGAGACCCAGTACTTC.

This chain uses TRBV2 with TRBJ2-7; TRBD1 matches 7 bases. The germline V gene encodes CDR1 SNHLY and CDR2 FYNNEI. With 5 bases clipped from V and 4 bases from J, the junction kept 11 bases outside the gene matches. The CDR3 runs to 15 residues. The CDR3 is CASSLQGRTSYEQYF. In DNA form, the CDR3 reads TGTGCCAGCAGTTTACAGGGGCGAACTAGTTACGAGCAGTACTTC.

The chain recombines TRBV5-1 with TRBJ1-2; 8 bases line up with TRBD1. The V and J ends lost 4 bases and 4 bases, in that order; junction bases with no gene match: 9. The germline V gene has CDR1 SGHRS and CDR2 YFSETQ. The CDR3 has 15 residues. This CDR3 is CASSANAGTGYGYTF. For the CDR3, the DNA is TGCGCCAGCAGCGCCAATGCCGGGACAGGCTATGGCTACACCTTC.

The J gene is TRBJ1-1, the V gene TRBV6-6, with TRBD1 identical over 9 bases. Germline V gives CDR1 MNHNY, CDR2 SVGAGI (reference sequence). V was pared by 3 bases and J by 5 bases, with 7 bases of the junction left unmatched. The CDR3 totals 15 residues. Written as DNA, the CDR3 is TGTGCCAGCAGTTATCCCGGACAGGGGTATACTGAAGCTTTCTTT. This translates into CASSYPGQGYTEAFF.

The J gene is TRBJ1-2, the V gene TRBV6-5, with D unclear. CDR1 and CDR2 (germline): MNHEY, SVGAGI. This CDR3 is 12 amino acids long. V lost 8 bases, J lost 4 bases, and 11 bases lay in between. The CDR3 protein is CASLQVGYGYTF. In DNA, the CDR3 is TGTGCCAGCTTGCAGGTCGGCTATGGCTACACCTTC.

This chain joins TRBV10-2 and TRBJ2-5; 12 bases are a match to TRBD2. V shed 5 bases, J shed 4 bases, and the junction held 2 bases outside the gene matches. This CDR3 is 14 amino acids long. Germline CDR1 and CDR2: WSHSY and SAAADI. This CDR3 is CASSMTSGGETQYF. The CDR3 DNA is TGCGCCAGCAGTATGACTAGCGGGGGAGAGACCCAGTACTTC.

The rearrangement joins TRBV2 to TRBJ1-1; 7 positions agree with TRBD1. After removal of 6 bases from V and 7 bases from J, the junction contained 11 bases not matched to a gene. CDR3 size: 14 residues. Germline V gene lookup returns CDR1 SNHLY and CDR2 FYNNEI. The CDR3 bases are TGTGCCAGCAGAATTCAGGGGGAAATTAGTGAAGCTTTCTTT. Translation: CASRIQGEISEAFF. Filled out from reference TRBV2 and TRBJ1-1, the complete variable domain reads EPEVTQTPSHQVTQMGQEVILRCVPISNHLYFYWYRQILGQKVEFLVSFYNNEISEKSEIFDDQFSVERPDGSNFTLKIRSTKLEDSAMYFCASRIQGEISEAFFGQGTRLTVV.

The CDR3 bases are TGTGCCAGCAGACCCGGGACAGGTCCTGGCTACACCTTC. Amino acids: CASRPGTGPGYTF. The chain uses TRBV6-5 and TRBJ1-2, with 8 positions matching TRBD1. The germline V gene encodes CDR1 MNHEY and CDR2 SVGAGI. V was pared by 6 bases and J by 7 bases, with 7 bases of the junction left unmatched. The CDR3 totals 13 residues.

DNA of the CDR3: TGCAGTGCTAGTTTGGACAGGGGCTACGAGCAGTACTTC. Translation: CSASLDRGYEQYF. The chain recombines TRBV20-1 with TRBJ2-7; 9 bases map to TRBD1. CDR1 and CDR2 from the germline V gene are DFQATT and SNEGSKA (reference sequence). V was clipped by 3 bases and J by 3 bases; unmatched bases: 3. The CDR3 is 13 residues long.

This sequence joins TRBV6-5 and TRBJ1-5; unclear D gene. The V and J ends lost 4 bases and 1 base respectively, with 11 bases between them. CDR3 length: 15 amino acids. Germline lookup yields CDR1 MNHEY and CDR2 SVGAGI. The CDR3 nucleotides are TGTGCCAGCAGTTCGTCGGGGAGAAGCAATCAGCCCCAGCATTTT. Its translation: CASSSSGRSNQPQHF.

There are a few counts of this clone. The rearrangement joins TRBV5-1 to TRBJ1-6; D is possibly TRBD1 (6 bases). Trimming cost V 0 bases and J 0 bases, with 13 bases left between them. This CDR3 region has 18 residues. Looked up from germline, CDR1 is SGHRS and CDR2 is YFSETQ. The CDR3 nucleotides are TGCGCCAGCAGCTTGGGGACAGCCGCGAGCTCCTATAATTCACCCCTCCACTTT. The encoded protein is CASSLGTAASSYNSPLHF.

The chain combines TRBV7-8 with TRBJ2-6, with 8 bases identical to TRBD2. V lost 4 bases to trimming and J lost 3 bases; unmatched junction nucleotides: 5. This CDR3 is 16 amino acids long. Per the germline V gene, CDR1 is SGHVS and CDR2 is FQNEAQ. The CDR3: CASSSREGRGANVLTF. In nucleotides, the CDR3 is TGTGCCAGCAGCTCCCGGGAGGGCCGTGGGGCCAACGTCCTGACTTTC.

This chain joins TRBV6-5 and TRBJ2-1; TRBD1 is a possible D gene (6 bases). Germline CDR1 and CDR2: MNHEY and SVGAGI. V gave up 7 bases and J gave up 4 bases, with 11 bases separating them. CDR3 length: 13 amino acids. The CDR3 sequence is CASMGTPYNEQFF. CDR3 bases: TGTGCCAGCATGGGGACACCTTACAATGAGCAGTTCTTC.

This sequence joins TRBV5-5 and TRBJ2-1, with D possibly matching TRBD2 (5 bases). The CDR3 consists of 14 residues. V was shortened by 4 bases and J by 4 bases, with 12 bases between the two germline ends. CDR1 SGHKS and CDR2 YYEKEE come from the germline V gene (reference sequence). The CDR3 spells CASSPSGWYNEQFF. The CDR3 region has the DNA TGTGCCAGCAGCCCGTCGGGGTGGTACAATGAGCAGTTCTTC. The full variable domain, with the rest looked up from reference TRBV5-5 and TRBJ2-1, is DAGVTQSPTHLIKTRGQQVTLRCSPISGHKSVSWYQQVLGQGPQFIFQYYEKEERGRGNFPDRFSARQFPNYSSELNVNALLLGDSALYLCASSPSGWYNEQFFGPGTRLTVL.

J is TRBJ2-7 and V is TRBV29-1; 9 bases are shared with TRBD1. Germline loops: CDR1 SQVTM, CDR2 ANQGSEA. Trimming cost V 7 bases and J 7 bases; bases outside gene matches: 14. The CDR3 loop spans 14 amino acids. CDR3 DNA: TGCAGCGCCCGAGAAGGGACAGGGTCTGGTGAGCAGTACTTC. It is translated as CSAREGTGSGEQYF.

CDR3 protein: CAISLDRVGTDTQYF. The CDR3 DNA reads as TGTGCCATCAGCTTAGACAGGGTGGGCACAGATACGCAGTATTTT. The rearrangement joins TRBV10-3 to TRBJ2-3; 7 nucleotides align to TRBD1. The CDR3 spans 15 residues. Germline lookup yields CDR1 ENHRY and CDR2 SYGVKD. V lost 6 bases and J lost 1; bases outside the gene matches: 7.

The V and J genes are TRBV3-1 (or the pseudogene TRBV3-2) and TRBJ2-5; the D gene is possibly TRBD1 (6 bases). Germline CDR1 is LGHDT and CDR2 is YNNKEL (reference sequence). The CDR3 spans 15 residues. V lost 1 base, J lost 2 bases, and 11 bases lay in between. Written as DNA, the CDR3 is TGTGCCAGCAGCCAAGTGAGGACAGTACAAGAGACCCAGTACTTC. It is translated as CASSQVRTVQETQYF.

On this clone itself: One end of the junction is discordant with germline, which a read error may explain. The rearrangement uses TRBV6-6 and TRBJ2-7; 13 nucleotides align to TRBD2. CDR3 length equals 14 residues. Per the germline V gene, CDR1 is MNHNY and CDR2 is SVGAGI (reference sequence). Here the CDR3 reads CASRTGTSGEGGDF. The CDR3 DNA reads TGTGCCAGCAGAACCGGGACTAGCGGGGAGGGGGGGGACTTC.